The 14 T cell receptor beta chains presented below share a single source sample, sequenced in a study of shared clonotypes between healthy human individuals (dated by TCRdb to about 2020). The method was the immunoSEQ multiplex PCR assay. TCRdb provides this immuneACCESS table in a form limited to in-frame rearrangements. Some clones are lacking; in checked studies, under half of them reflect an unresolved V gene, and why the rest are absent is not known. This sample comprises more than 2,000,000 clones, over 85% of them detected only once. Roughly 0.13% of the sample comes from the top ten. The sample comprised naive CD4+ T cells sorted from blood. The cell subset or site tag for this specimen amounts to: CD45RA+ positively selected. These receptors were collected from a man aged 18 to 30 in good health.

This sequence joins TRBV27 and TRBJ1-3, with D perhaps matching TRBD1 (5 bases). Germline V gives CDR1 MNHEY, CDR2 SMNVEV (reference sequence). This CDR3 comprises 19 residues. V lost 0 bases to trimming and J lost 0 bases, with 18 bases between them. The CDR3 loop reads CASSLSIEGRPFSGNTIYF. In nucleotides, the CDR3 is TGTGCCAGCAGTTTATCGATAGAGGGGAGACCCTTCTCTGGAAACACCATATATTTT.

The chain has TRBV6-5 and TRBJ1-1, with D hard to call. V lost 5 bases to trimming and J lost 6 bases, with 7 bases between them. The V gene's germline CDR1 is MNHEY and CDR2 SVGAGI. This CDR3 is 11 amino acids long. The CDR3 protein is CASSDLSEAFF. As DNA, the CDR3 is TGTGCCAGCAGTGATCTCTCTGAAGCTTTCTTT.

The chain couples TRBV5-5 to TRBJ2-3; no definite D call. V lost 5 bases to trimming and J lost 1 base, with 5 bases between them. CDR1 is SGHKS and CDR2 is YYEKEE in the germline V gene (reference sequence). This CDR3 has 12 residues. For the CDR3, the DNA is TGTGCCAGCAGTGGGGGCACAGATACGCAGTATTTT. Translated: CASSGGTDTQYF.

CDR3 DNA: TGTGCCAGCAGTGGGCCCGGGGAGCTGTTTTTT. Its translation: CASSGPGELFF. V usage is TRBV6-1 and J usage is TRBJ2-2, with no clear D. Trimming took off 4 bases at V and 6 bases at J, with 3 bases between the two ends. Germline V gene lookup returns CDR1 MNHNS and CDR2 SASEGT. This CDR3 is 11 amino acids long.

The chain links TRBV19 to TRBJ2-7; 7 nucleotides align to TRBD2. Per germline, CDR1 LNHDA and CDR2 SQIVND (reference sequence). The junction had 3 bases not matched to a gene; V was cut back by 7 bases and J by 0 bases. This CDR3 comprises 13 residues. As DNA, the CDR3 is TGTGCCAGTAAAGCTAGCGGCTCCTACGAGCAGTACTTC. This gives the protein CASKASGSYEQYF.

The rearrangement joins TRBV5-6 to TRBJ2-2, with D uncertain. Trimming took 4 bases from V and 1 from J, leaving 8 bases between them. CDR1 and CDR2 (germline): SGHDT, YYEEEE. The CDR3 sequence is 14 residues long. The CDR3 loop reads CASSVDLNTGELFF. CDR3 nucleotides: TGTGCCAGCAGCGTTGACCTGAACACCGGGGAGCTGTTTTTT.

The chain uses TRBV25-1 and TRBJ1-3; no clear D. Trimming pared 2 bases from V and 4 bases from J, leaving 12 bases between. Germline values: CDR1 MGHDK, CDR2 SYGVNS. The CDR3 is 15 residues long. CDR3 bases: TGTGCCAGCAGTGAACATCTCTTGGGCGGAAACACCATATATTTT. It is translated as CASSEHLLGGNTIYF.

The V call is TRBV9, the J call TRBJ1-2, with TRBD1 matching over 8 bases. The CDR3 spans 15 residues. From germline, CDR1 is SGDLS and CDR2 YYNGEE. Unmatched junction bases numbered 8, after V lost 5 bases and J lost 2 bases. The CDR3 DNA sequence: TGTGCCAGCAGTCGCCCGGACAGGGTCAACTATGGCTACACCTTC. Translated: CASSRPDRVNYGYTF.

This chain uses TRBV29-1 with TRBJ1-1; 8 bases fit TRBD1. Germline-derived CDR1 and CDR2 are SQVTM and ANQGSEA. J gave up 1 base and V 6 bases, and 7 bases lay outside the gene matches. The CDR3 extends over 14 amino acids. The CDR3 spells CSVTTGTGNTEAFF. CDR3 bases: TGCAGCGTCACCACCGGGACAGGGAACACTGAAGCTTTCTTT.

V is TRBV9 and J is TRBJ2-2; 7 bases fit TRBD1. CDR3 length equals 16 residues. Germline loops: CDR1 SGDLS, CDR2 YYNGEE. Germline trimming cut 2 bases from V and 4 bases from J; bases unmatched to any gene: 8. CDR3 amino acids: CASSVDPRGSTGELFF. The CDR3 DNA reads as TGTGCCAGCAGCGTCGACCCCAGGGGGAGCACCGGGGAGCTGTTTTTT.

Regarding this clone: The sample has other DNA sequences that encode this CDR3 too. CDR3 nucleotide sequence: TGTGCCAGCAGCAAATGGACGGTGCAATACGAAGCTTTCTTT. This translates into CASSKWTVQYEAFF. V gene TRBV5-4 combines with J gene TRBJ1-1; D is unresolved. Trimming took 4 bases from V and 8 from J, leaving 18 bases between them. This CDR3 is 14 amino acids long. The V gene's germline CDR1 is SGHNT and CDR2 YYREEE (reference sequence).

The rearrangement uses TRBV4-1 and TRBJ2-3; D gene unclear. The CDR3 is made up of 16 amino acids. Germline CDR1 is MGHRA and CDR2 is YSYEKL. The V and J ends lost 0 bases and 2 bases respectively, with 12 bases between them. DNA of the CDR3: TGCGCCAGCAGCCAAGATCATTCTACTCTCACAGATACGCAGTATTTT. Amino acids: CASSQDHSTLTDTQYF.

This chain uses TRBV27 with TRBJ2-7; TRBD2 matches 7 bases. The J segment lost 0 bases and the V segment lost 4 bases, leaving 12 bases of the junction unmatched. The CDR3 sequence is 17 residues long. The germline V gene encodes CDR1 MNHEY and CDR2 SMNVEV (reference sequence). This chain's CDR3 is CASSSVGRQRGSYEQYF. The CDR3 coding sequence is TGTGCCAGCAGTTCAGTTGGTCGACAGCGGGGCTCCTACGAGCAGTACTTC.

This chain uses TRBV6-6 with TRBJ2-5, with a possible D match to TRBD2 (6 bases). The end of the DNA is better explained by TRBJ2-7, so the J call may be wrong. The length of the CDR3 is 14 residues. The V gene's germline CDR1 is MNHNY and CDR2 SVGAGI (reference sequence). The CDR3 loop reads CASSYSTGVYEQYF. The CDR3 DNA follows: TGTGCCAGCAGTTACTCGACGGGAGTCTACGAGCAGTACTTC.